The 29 T cell receptor beta chains reported below all come from one sample, sequenced in a study of T-cell memory formation after mild COVID-19. MiXCR, applied by TCRdb to the 5' RACE reads, yields one record per CDR3 protein. This sample carries about 350,000 distinct CDR3 sequences, roughly 13% of them seen once, and the ten largest clones take around a fifth. Source material: PBMCs or a T cell subset sorted from them (not recorded which). These receptors all come from a young man who had mild COVID-19 (a few samples of this study predate the infection). Cell type and time point are not known.

This clonotype was seen a few times. The chain recombines TRBV20-1 with TRBJ2-5; maybe TRBD2 (5 bases). V lost 8 bases and J lost 2, with 15 bases in between. The V gene's germline CDR1 is DFQATT and CDR2 SNEGSKA (reference sequence). This CDR3 region has 13 residues. The CDR3 sequence is CSNIGSGQETQYF. CDR3 in DNA: TGCAGTAATATCGGAAGCGGACAAGAGACCCAGTACTTC.

The table lists this clonotype with a few counts. The chain combines TRBV4-1 with TRBJ2-2; 9 nucleotides line up with TRBD2. Germline lookup yields CDR1 MGHRA and CDR2 YSYEKL. Trimming at V came to 3 bases and at J to 3 bases, leaving 5 bases not matched to a gene. This CDR3 spans 16 amino acids. The CDR3 here is CASSQGRGGDTGELFF. The CDR3 DNA follows: TGCGCCAGCAGCCAGGGGCGGGGGGGCGACACCGGGGAGCTGTTTTTT.

This clonotype was seen a few times. This rearrangement joins TRBV28 to TRBJ2-7; D might be TRBD1 (5 bases). Per the germline V gene, CDR1 is MDHEN and CDR2 is SYDVKM. V lost 7 bases to trimming and J lost 2 bases, with 15 bases between them. This CDR3 is built from 14 residues. The CDR3 coding sequence is TGTGCCAGCATCCCATCAGGGTTACCCTACGAGCAGTACTTC. It encodes CASIPSGLPYEQYF.

This clonotype was recorded a few times. The chain joins TRBV28 to TRBJ1-5; D may be TRBD1 (5 bases). CDR3 length: 14 residues. The germline V and J ends were trimmed by 8 bases and 4 bases, with 15 bases remaining between them. Germline assignment: CDR1 MDHEN and CDR2 SYDVKM. The CDR3: CASRSGGGNQPQHF. The CDR3 nucleotides are TGTGCCAGCCGATCGGGGGGGGGTAATCAGCCCCAGCATTTT.

A few counts support this clonotype. V gene TRBV7-2 combines with J gene TRBJ2-7, with 7 bases fitting TRBD1. CDR3 size: 15 residues. The J segment lost 3 bases and the V segment lost 2 bases, leaving 7 bases of the junction unmatched. CDR1 SGHTA and CDR2 FQGNSA come from the germline V gene. CDR3 coding DNA: TGTGCCAGCAGCTTAAGTTCGGGACAGATCTACGAGCAGTACTTC. This translates into CASSLSSGQIYEQYF.

This clonotype was recorded many times. This chain connects TRBV6-2 or TRBV6-3 to TRBJ2-1; 11 bases agree with TRBD2. The ends lost 2 bases at V and 4 bases at J; junction bases unmatched: 4. This CDR3 is 16 amino acids long. Germline V gene lookup returns CDR1 MNHEY and CDR2 SVGEGT. CDR3: CASSYLAGGIYNEQFF. In DNA, the CDR3 is TGTGCCAGCAGTTACCTAGCGGGGGGTATATACAATGAGCAGTTCTTC.

The chain joins TRBV5-1 to TRBJ2-3; weak D call: TRBD2 (6 bases). V was cut by 1 base and J by 6 bases, with 18 bases left in between. This CDR3 region has 16 residues. Germline loops: CDR1 SGHRS, CDR2 YFSETQ. The chain's CDR3 is CASSLSAGTMGDTQYF. For the CDR3, the DNA is TGCGCCAGCAGCTTGTCAGCGGGTACCATGGGGGATACGCAGTATTTT.

This clonotype was seen at least ten times. V gene TRBV20-1 combines with J gene TRBJ2-7; TRBD1 is a possible D gene (5 bases). The CDR3 consists of 12 residues. Germline loops: CDR1 DFQATT, CDR2 SNEGSKA (reference sequence). With 3 bases removed from V and 3 bases from J, the gap between germline ends came to 9 bases. The DNA of the CDR3 is TGCAGTGCTAGCGCAGGGCTCTACGAGCAGTACTTC. This sequence encodes CSASAGLYEQYF.

This clonotype was seen only a few times. The V gene is TRBV5-4, the J gene TRBJ2-5; TRBD2 matches at 11 bases. This CDR3 spans 15 amino acids. The V segment lost 4 bases and the J segment 5 bases; nucleotides outside the gene matches: 7. Germline V gene lookup returns CDR1 SGHNT and CDR2 YYREEE (reference sequence). The CDR3 sequence is CASSSTSGGRETQYF. CDR3 in DNA: TGTGCCAGCAGCAGCACTAGCGGGGGACGGGAGACCCAGTACTTC.

This rearrangement joins TRBV20-1 to TRBJ2-2; 8 nucleotides align to TRBD1. The CDR3 has 15 residues. From germline, CDR1 is DFQATT and CDR2 SNEGSKA (reference sequence). Germline trimming cut 6 bases from V and 5 bases from J; bases unmatched to any gene: 11. The CDR3 sequence is CSARPFNRGTGELFF. The CDR3 DNA is TGCAGTGCACGCCCCTTTAACAGGGGGACCGGGGAGCTGTTTTTT.

This clonotype was detected only a few times. The chain recombines TRBV5-1 with TRBJ1-1; a weak D match, TRBD1 (5 bases). The V gene's germline CDR1 is SGHRS and CDR2 YFSETQ. CDR3 length equals 13 residues. Trimming left V 1 base short and J 5 bases short, with 9 bases between. The CDR3 loop reads CASSLRGRTEAFF. The CDR3 region has the DNA TGCGCCAGCAGCTTGCGGGGCCGGACTGAAGCTTTCTTT.

This clonotype was picked up a small number of times. The chain employs TRBV9 and TRBJ1-1; D gene ambiguous. This CDR3 contains 14 residues. Trimming left V 0 bases short and J 3 bases short, with 9 bases between. Germline CDR1 SGDLS, CDR2 YYNGEE. DNA of the CDR3: TGTGCCAGCAGCGTAGACGGACGGGACACTGAAGCTTTCTTT. This codes for CASSVDGRDTEAFF.

This clonotype was observed a handful of times. This chain links TRBV4-1 with TRBJ2-3; 11 nucleotides match TRBD2. The CDR3 spans 17 residues. Germline CDR1 MGHRA, CDR2 YSYEKL. J lost 4 bases, V lost 0 bases, and 6 bases had no gene match. CDR3 protein: CASSQELAGASADTQYF. CDR3 nucleotide sequence: TGCGCCAGCAGCCAAGAACTAGCGGGGGCCTCCGCAGATACGCAGTATTTT.

This chain connects TRBV5-1 to TRBJ2-3; D not certain. The V and J ends lost 4 bases and 0 bases respectively, with 6 bases between them. Looked up from germline, CDR1 is SGHRS and CDR2 is YFSETQ. The CDR3 consists of 13 residues. The CDR3 nucleotides are TGCGCCAGCAGCCACACCAGCACAGATACGCAGTATTTT. It specifies CASSHTSTDTQYF.

The chain has TRBV14 and TRBJ1-4, with D tentatively TRBD1 (5 bases). The V end was cut by 4 bases, the J end by 8 bases, with 26 bases between. There are 18 residues in the CDR3. Germline V CDR1 and CDR2: SGHDN, FVKESK. This CDR3 reads CASSPTPGVYRGGEKLFF. DNA of the CDR3: TGTGCCAGCAGCCCCACCCCGGGTGTATACCGGGGGGGGGAAAAACTGTTTTTT. Filled out from reference TRBV14 and TRBJ1-4, the complete variable domain reads EAGVTQFPSHSVIEKGQTVTLRCDPISGHDNLYWYRRVMGKEIKFLLHFVKESKQDESGMPNNRFLAERTGGTYSTLKVQPAELEDSGVYFCASSPTPGVYRGGEKLFFGSGTQLSVL.

Only a few counts were recorded for this clonotype. CDR3 in amino acids: CSAPRGGQVNYEQYF. CDR3 nucleotide sequence: TGCAGTGCTCCCCGGGGAGGACAGGTGAACTACGAGCAGTACTTC. The rearrangement joins TRBV20-1 to TRBJ2-7, with D possibly matching TRBD1 (7 bases). The CDR3 is 15 amino acids. Germline V gives CDR1 DFQATT, CDR2 SNEGSKA (reference sequence). V lost 5 bases and J 3 bases, leaving 20 bases between the germline ends.

The sample holds many counts of this clonotype. The chain combines TRBV7-8 with TRBJ1-3; D is possibly TRBD1 (5 bases). Germline-derived CDR1 and CDR2 are SGHVS and FQNEAQ. The CDR3 consists of 15 residues. V was pared by 3 bases and J by 4 bases, with 13 bases between. CDR3 amino acids: CASSLTSGLGNTIYF. The CDR3, as DNA: TGTGCCAGCAGCTTGACCTCGGGACTGGGAAACACCATATATTTT.

The table lists this clonotype with a few counts. The chain uses TRBV7-2 and TRBJ1-2, with D unclear. This CDR3 has 14 residues. Germline CDR1 and CDR2: SGHTA and FQGNSA. V lost 5 bases, J lost 8 bases, and 18 bases lay in between. As DNA, the CDR3 is TGTGCCAGCAGCGTCGGGCCCATGGCGGGGGGCTACACCTTC. Residues: CASSVGPMAGGYTF.

This clonotype appeared a few times. This chain connects TRBV7-9 to TRBJ2-5, with D perhaps TRBD2 (5 bases). Germline V gives CDR1 SEHNR, CDR2 FQNEAQ (reference sequence). The CDR3 has 14 amino acids. V was trimmed by 3 bases and J by 7 bases, leaving 15 bases between them. CDR3 nucleotides: TGTGCCAGCAGCTTCTCCCAGGCGGGCAGGACCCAGTACTTC. It specifies CASSFSQAGRTQYF.

The genes are TRBV20-1 and TRBJ2-1, with unresolved D. This CDR3 is 15 amino acids long. The V end was cut by 0 bases, the J end by 0 bases, with 9 bases between. The germline CDR1 and CDR2 sequences are DFQATT and SNEGSKA (reference sequence). CDR3 sequence (DNA): TGCAGTGCTAGAGAGTTCCGGTACTCCTACAATGAGCAGTTCTTC. This codes for CSAREFRYSYNEQFF.

J is TRBJ2-1 and V is TRBV10-3, with TRBD2 identical over 9 bases. V dropped 5 bases and J dropped 10; count of bases not matched to a gene: 15. Germline values: CDR1 ENHRY, CDR2 SYGVKD. This CDR3 has 16 amino acids. The CDR3 coding sequence is TGTGCCATCAGTTTCTCAATAGCGGGGGATTCAGACGAGCAGTTCTTC. Its protein product is CAISFSIAGDSDEQFF.

This clonotype was recorded many times. The chain links TRBV4-2 to TRBJ1-6; possibly TRBD1 for D (6 bases). The CDR3 runs 17 residues. The germline V gene encodes CDR1 LGHNA and CDR2 YNFKEQ. The V end was cut by 0 bases, the J end by 9 bases, with 18 bases between. The DNA for the CDR3 is TGTGCCAGCAGCCAAGAGGCGCGTGGGCGAGGGGGTTCACCCCTCCACTTT. It translates to CASSQEARGRGGSPLHF.

V is TRBV5-1 and J is TRBJ1-6; a weak D match, TRBD1 (6 bases). The CDR3 extends over 15 amino acids. Trimming took off 3 bases at V and 8 bases at J, with 15 bases between the two ends. Germline loops: CDR1 SGHRS, CDR2 YFSETQ. This chain's CDR3 is CASSSAGASYSPLHF. The CDR3 region has the DNA TGCGCCAGCAGCTCCGCGGGGGCGAGTTATTCACCCCTCCACTTT.

This clonotype turned up a few times. V and J are TRBV7-9 and TRBJ2-3; D may be TRBD2 (6 bases). CDR3 size: 13 residues. With 5 bases removed from V and 9 bases from J, the gap between germline ends came to 15 bases. CDR1 is SEHNR and CDR2 is FQNEAQ in the germline V gene (reference sequence). The CDR3 nucleotides read TGTGCCAGCAGCGTAACCCTAGCGAGCACGCAGTATTTT. It codes for CASSVTLASTQYF.

The rearrangement joins TRBV6-1 to TRBJ1-2; D call uncertain. Germline CDR1 and CDR2: MNHNS and SASEGT. The CDR3 sequence is 15 residues long. Trimming removed 9 bases at V and 3 bases at J, with 20 bases between. CDR3: CASRPGPGNYYGYTF. In DNA form, the CDR3 reads TGTGCCAGTCGACCGGGCCCGGGAAACTACTATGGCTACACCTTC.

This clonotype was counted ten times or more. The chain has TRBV5-8 and TRBJ1-5, with TRBD1 matching 7 bases. This CDR3 has 14 amino acids. The germline V gene has CDR1 SGHTS and CDR2 YDEGEE. V was pared by 0 bases and J by 7 bases, with 4 bases of the junction left unmatched. The CDR3 sequence is CASSLGDRVQPQHF. The CDR3 region has the DNA TGTGCCAGCAGCTTGGGCGACAGGGTCCAGCCCCAGCATTTT.

There are a few counts of this clonotype. The V call is TRBV7-8, the J call TRBJ2-7; either TRBD1 or TRBD2 may fit D (5 bases each). The germline gives CDR1 SGHVS, CDR2 FQNEAQ. V lost 4 bases, J lost 2 bases, and 9 bases lay in between. There are 13 residues in the CDR3. CDR3 protein: CASSSWGTYEQYV. The CDR3 DNA reads TGTGCCAGCAGCTCTTGGGGGACCTACGAGCAGTACGTC.

This clonotype has a single count. The J gene is TRBJ2-7, the V gene TRBV6-2 or TRBV6-3; 7 nucleotides agree with TRBD2. Germline trimming cut 5 bases from V and 3 bases from J; bases unmatched to any gene: 10. The germline gives CDR1 MNHEY, CDR2 SVGEGT. This CDR3 is 15 amino acids long. As DNA, the CDR3 is TGTGCCAGCAGTATTCGAAATAGCGGGCGCTACGAGCAGTACTTC. It codes for CASSIRNSGRYEQYF.

V usage is TRBV4-1 and J usage is TRBJ1-2; 7 nucleotides agree with TRBD1. Germline loops: CDR1 MGHRA, CDR2 YSYEKL. CDR3 size: 15 residues. Losses at the gene ends were 3 bases for V and 1 base for J; bases not matched to a gene: 5. The CDR3 loop reads CASSHGDSRNYGYTF. The CDR3 DNA is TGCGCCAGCAGCCACGGGGACAGCCGTAACTATGGCTACACCTTC.